The sequence of this T cell receptor beta chain was determined in a study of T cells in Graves' hyperthyroidism and ophthalmopathy. This CDR3 has 13 amino acids. Germline CDR1 and CDR2: SGHDT and YYEEEE. Trimming pared 0 bases from V and 1 base from J, leaving 4 bases between. Participants, patients aged 18 to 65, had newly diagnosed hyperthyroidism with a duration under 2 months. This clonotype showed up many times. No antigen is known for it. Points from the study as a whole: Among thyroid clonotypes expanded above 0.001, most also appeared in blood. The model's output predicted ophthalmopathy at a median of around 7 months prior to onset.

TCR beta CDR3 regions were amplified from RNA transcripts. Initially, a first-round RT-PCR of the TCR CDR3 employed the HTBI primer set. One entry per CDR3 protein results from TCRdb running MiXCR on the multiplex PCR reads. The sample lists 300,000 to 450,000 distinct CDR3 sequences; approximately 13% were seen once. V gene TRBV5-6 combines with J gene TRBJ1-1; no clear D gene. The sample comprised blood. The clonotype comes from a woman in her sixties with Graves' hyperthyroidism. CDR3 region: CASSLVPNTEAFF. CDR3 nucleotides: TGTGCCAGCAGCTTGGTTCCGAACACTGAAGCTTTCTTT.